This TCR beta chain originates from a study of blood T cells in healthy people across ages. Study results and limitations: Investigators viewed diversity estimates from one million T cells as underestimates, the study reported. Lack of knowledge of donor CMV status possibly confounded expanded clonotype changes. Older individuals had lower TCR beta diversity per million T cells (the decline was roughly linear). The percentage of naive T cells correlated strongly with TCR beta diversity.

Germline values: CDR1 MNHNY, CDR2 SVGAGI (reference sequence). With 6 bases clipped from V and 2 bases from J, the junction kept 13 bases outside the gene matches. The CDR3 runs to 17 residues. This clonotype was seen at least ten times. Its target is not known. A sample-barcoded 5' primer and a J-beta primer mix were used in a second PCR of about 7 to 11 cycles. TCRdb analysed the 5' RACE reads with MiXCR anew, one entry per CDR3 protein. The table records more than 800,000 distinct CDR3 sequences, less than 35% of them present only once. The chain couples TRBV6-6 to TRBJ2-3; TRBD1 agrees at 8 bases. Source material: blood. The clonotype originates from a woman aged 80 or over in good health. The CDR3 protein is CASRGQKTGANTDTQYF. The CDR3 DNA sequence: TGTGCCAGCAGGGGGCAGAAGACAGGGGCGAACACAGATACGCAGTATTTT.